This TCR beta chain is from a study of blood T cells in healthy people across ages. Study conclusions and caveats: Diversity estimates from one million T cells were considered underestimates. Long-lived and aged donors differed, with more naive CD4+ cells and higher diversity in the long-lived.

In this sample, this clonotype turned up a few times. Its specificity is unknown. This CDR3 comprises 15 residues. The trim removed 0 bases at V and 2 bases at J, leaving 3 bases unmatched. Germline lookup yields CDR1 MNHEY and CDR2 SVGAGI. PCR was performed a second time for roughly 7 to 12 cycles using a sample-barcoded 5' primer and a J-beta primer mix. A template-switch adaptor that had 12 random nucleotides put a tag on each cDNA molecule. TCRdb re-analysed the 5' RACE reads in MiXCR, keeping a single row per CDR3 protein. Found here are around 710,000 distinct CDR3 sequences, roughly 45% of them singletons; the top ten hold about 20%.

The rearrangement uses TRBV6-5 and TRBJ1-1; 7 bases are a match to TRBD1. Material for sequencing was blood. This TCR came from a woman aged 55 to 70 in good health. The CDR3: CASSYSPGGNTEAFF. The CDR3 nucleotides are TGTGCCAGCAGTTACTCGCCAGGGGGTAACACTGAAGCTTTCTTT.